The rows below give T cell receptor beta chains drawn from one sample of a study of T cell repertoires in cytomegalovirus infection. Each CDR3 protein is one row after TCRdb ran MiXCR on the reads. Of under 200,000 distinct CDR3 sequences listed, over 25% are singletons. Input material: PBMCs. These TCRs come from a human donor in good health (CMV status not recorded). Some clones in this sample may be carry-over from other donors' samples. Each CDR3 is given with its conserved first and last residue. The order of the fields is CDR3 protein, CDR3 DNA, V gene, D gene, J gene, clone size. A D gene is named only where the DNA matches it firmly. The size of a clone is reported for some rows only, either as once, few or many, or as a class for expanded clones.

CASSYPTGTNTGELFF,TGTGCCAGTAGTTACCCGACAGGGACGAACACCGGGGAGCTGTTTTTT,TRBV19,TRBD1,TRBJ2-2,few
CASSLTGGRTEAFF,TGTGCCAGCAGCTTGACAGGGGGCAGGACTGAAGCTTTCTTT,TRBV7-9,TRBD1,TRBJ1-1,many
CASSELTQGHESYEQYF,TGTGCCAGCAGTGAATTGACCCAGGGGCATGAATCCTACGAGCAGTACTTC,TRBV25-1,NA,TRBJ2-7,few
CASSASGKITDTQYF,TGTGCCAGCAGCGCCTCCGGAAAAATCACAGATACGCAGTATTTT,TRBV7-3,NA,TRBJ2-3,many
CGSSTANSNQPQHF,TGTGGCAGCAGTACAGCAAATAGCAATCAGCCCCAGCATTTT,TRBV6-2/TRBV6-3,NA,TRBJ1-5,NA
CASSAGPSNQPQHF,TGTGCCAGCAGTGCGGGGCCTAGCAATCAGCCCCAGCATTTT,TRBV12-3/TRBV12-4,NA,TRBJ1-5,few
CASSLSSGGVGGYTF,TGCGCCAGCAGCCTTAGTTCGGGGGGGGTTGGTGGCTACACCTTC,TRBV4-3,NA,TRBJ1-2,few
CASSSFFQAQETQYF,TGCGCCAGCAGCTCCTTTTTCCAGGCCCAAGAGACCCAGTACTTC,TRBV5-1,NA,TRBJ2-5,few
CASSLISGDTEAFF,TGTGCCAGCAGCTTAATCTCCGGGGACACTGAAGCTTTCTTT,TRBV7-2,NA,TRBJ1-1,few
CSGGEGGHAEAFF,TGCAGCGGGGGGGAAGGGGGGCACGCTGAAGCTTTCTTT,TRBV29-1,NA,TRBJ1-1,few
CSVGTGPNYGYTF,TGCAGCGTTGGGACGGGTCCTAACTATGGCTACACCTTC,TRBV29-1,NA,TRBJ1-2,many
CASSDRGDNEKLFF,TGTGCCAGCAGCGACAGGGGGGATAATGAAAAACTGTTTTTT,TRBV12-3/TRBV12-4,TRBD1,TRBJ1-4,many
CASSFSSYEQYF,TGTGCCAGCAGCTTTAGCTCCTACGAGCAGTACTTC,TRBV7-2,NA,TRBJ2-7,NA
CASSLEVTGLLSNQPQHF,TGTGCCAGCAGCTTAGAAGTCACGGGGCTCCTTTCAAATCAGCCCCAGCATTTT,TRBV7-8,NA,TRBJ1-5,NA
CASSLAGLAVNEQFF,TGTGCCAGCAGCTTGGCAGGACTAGCTGTAAATGAGCAGTTCTTC,TRBV5-6,TRBD2,TRBJ2-1,few
CASTTNQGAVFGNEKLFF,TGCGCCAGTACCACTAATCAGGGTGCGGTTTTTGGGAATGAAAAACTGTTTTTT,TRBV5-1,NA,TRBJ1-4,NA
CASSLALAAQETQYF,TGTGCCAGCAGCTTAGCACTAGCGGCCCAAGAGACCCAGTACTTC,TRBV7-2,TRBD2,TRBJ2-5,few
CSARGERGGLSEQYF,TGCAGTGCCCGGGGGGAGCGGGGGGGCCTCAGCGAGCAGTACTTC,TRBV20-1,TRBD2,TRBJ2-7,NA
CASSEGPRDRLYNEQFF,TGTGCCAGCAGTGAAGGCCCCCGGGACAGACTTTACAATGAGCAGTTCTTC,TRBV6-1,TRBD1,TRBJ2-1,few
CASRRGTEQYF,TGTGCCAGCAGACGGGGAACCGAGCAGTACTTC,TRBV6-1,NA,TRBJ2-7,NA
CASSLPLTDGYTF,TGTGCCAGCAGCTTACCCCTAACGGATGGCTACACCTTC,TRBV7-2,NA,TRBJ1-2,many
CSVSGTGEHEQYF,TGCAGCGTCTCCGGGACAGGGGAACACGAGCAGTACTTC,TRBV29-1,TRBD1,TRBJ2-7,NA
CASSLAEGPYEQYF,TGTGCCAGCAGCTTAGCGGAGGGACCCTACGAGCAGTACTTC,TRBV7-8,NA,TRBJ2-7,few
CASSYLPLTVDTQYF,TGTGCCAGCAGTTACCTACCGCTGACAGTGGATACGCAGTATTTT,TRBV6-5,NA,TRBJ2-3,few
CASRIAGGHQPQHF,TGTGCCAGCCGAATTGCCGGGGGACATCAGCCCCAGCATTTT,TRBV6-5,NA,TRBJ1-5,NA
CASSYSGVYNTEAFF,TGTGCCAGCAGTTACTCGGGGGTTTATAACACTGAAGCTTTCTTT,TRBV6-5,NA,TRBJ1-1,NA
CASSFLRENTEAFF,TGTGCCAGCAGCTTCCTTCGGGAGAACACTGAAGCTTTCTTT,TRBV5-6,NA,TRBJ1-1,NA
CASSHSRGSGNTIYF,TGCGCCAGCAGCCATAGTCGGGGGTCTGGAAACACCATATATTTT,TRBV4-1,NA,TRBJ1-3,NA
CASSSLMMGEIIGEQYF,TGTGCCAGCAGCTCCCTGATGATGGGGGAGATCATTGGCGAGCAGTACTTC,TRBV7-2,NA,TRBJ2-7,few
CASSRQGEDEQFF,TGTGCCAGCAGCAGACAGGGTGAGGATGAGCAGTTCTTC,TRBV6-6,TRBD1,TRBJ2-1,NA
CSAREPVSYEQYF,TGCAGTGCTAGAGAACCGGTATCCTACGAGCAGTACTTC,TRBV20-1,NA,TRBJ2-7,once
CASRQSGTAGEQYF,TGTGCCAGTAGACAGAGCGGGACAGCGGGCGAGCAGTACTTC,TRBV19,NA,TRBJ2-7,NA
CASTPLRTGDTEAFF,TGTGCCAGTACTCCATTAAGGACCGGGGACACTGAAGCTTTCTTT,TRBV19,NA,TRBJ1-1,many
CASSLDRGSDGYTF,TGTGCCAGCAGCTTGGACAGGGGAAGCGATGGCTACACCTTC,TRBV11-2,TRBD1,TRBJ1-2,few
CAISEYGGTSSYGYTF,TGTGCCATCAGTGAGTATGGAGGGACCAGCTCCTATGGCTACACCTTC,TRBV10-3,NA,TRBJ1-2,few